This T cell receptor beta chain was identified during a study of CD8 T cells in ankylosing spondylitis. V lost 2 bases to trimming and J lost 0 bases, with 11 bases between them. This CDR3 has 16 residues. The germline V gene has CDR1 MNHEY and CDR2 SMNVEV (reference sequence). The study, taken as a whole, reports: CD8+ by phenotype, disease-linked clones were relatively rare in peripheral blood. Characteristic of ankylosing spondylitis blood, it appeared, was a TCR beta motif comprising about 8 highly homologous variants.

MiXCR was run by TCRdb on the 5' RACE reads, yielding one entry per CDR3 protein. The sample consists of some 840,000 distinct CDR3 sequences, roughly 10% of them appearing once. On this clonotype itself: The antigen remains undetermined.

V and J are TRBV27 and TRBJ2-4; no clear D gene. Sequenced: blood, either unsorted or a sorted T cell fraction (not recorded which). This receptor was obtained from a male donor with ankylosing spondylitis. CDR3 in amino acids: CASSLTLFLAKNIQYF. Written as DNA, the CDR3 is TGTGCCAGCAGTTTAACTCTATTCCTAGCCAAAAACATTCAGTACTTC.